The next 2 T cell receptor beta chains were all read from a single sample in a study of blood T cell repertoires in COVID-19. Assay used: immunoSEQ multiplex PCR; TCRdb lists only in-frame clones, some missing. The sample yields about 370,000 clones, 85% to 90% seen once. The sample consisted of PBMCs or T cells enriched from blood (not recorded which). These receptors all stem from a man aged 18-30 years who had recovered from COVID-19.

The rearrangement joins TRBV7-2 to TRBJ2-3; D is unresolved. Germline values: CDR1 SGHTA, CDR2 FQGNSA. Trimming shortened V by 1 base and J by 0 bases, and 5 bases separated the two germline ends. The CDR3 runs 14 residues. CDR3 in DNA: TGTGCCAGCAGCTTAGTGAGCAGCACAGATACGCAGTATTTT. Its protein is CASSLVSSTDTQYF.

The chain has TRBV7-2 and TRBJ2-7, with 12 bases lining up with TRBD2. The V and J ends lost 5 bases and 4 bases, in that order; junction bases with no gene match: 6. Germline loops: CDR1 SGHTA, CDR2 FQGNSA. CDR3 length equals 15 residues. Here the CDR3 reads CASSAGTSGLYEQYF. For the CDR3, the DNA is TGTGCCAGCAGCGCCGGGACTAGCGGGCTATACGAGCAGTACTTC.